Shown below are 25 T cell receptor beta chains from a single sample sequenced in a study of blood T cells in healthy people across ages. Together with a sample-barcoded 5' primer, a J-beta primer mix was included in a second PCR lasting roughly 6 to 12 cycles. TCRdb analysed the 5' RACE reads with MiXCR anew, one entry per CDR3 protein. The sample shows 1.5 million to 2 million distinct CDR3 sequences, approximately 30% of them seen only once. Sequencing used blood. The source of these receptors is a woman aged 25 to 45 in good health.

This clonotype has a handful of counts. The rearrangement links TRBV5-1 to TRBJ2-5; D is possibly TRBD1 or TRBD2 (5 bases each). CDR3 length: 16 amino acids. The germline CDR1 and CDR2 sequences are SGHRS and YFSETQ. Trimming took 2 bases from V and 0 from J, leaving 14 bases between them. The CDR3 nucleotides are TGCGCCAGCAGCTTCACCACGGGACGGAACCAAGAGACCCAGTACTTC. Amino acids: CASSFTTGRNQETQYF.

This clonotype was seen only a few times. The V and J genes are TRBV27 and TRBJ1-6; a possible D gene is TRBD1 (5 bases). There are 14 residues in the CDR3. The ends were cut back, 7 bases at V and 9 bases at J, with 16 bases in the middle. CDR1 is MNHEY and CDR2 is SMNVEV in the germline V gene (reference sequence). DNA for the CDR3: TGTGCCAGCACCATTTTGGGGAGGGGTTCACCCCTCCACTTT. Its translation is CASTILGRGSPLHF.

This clonotype was recorded only once. A much bigger clone sits one base away, suggesting this may be a read error. The gene calls are TRBV7-2 and TRBJ2-1, with a possible D match to TRBD2 (7 bases). Trimming cost V 2 bases and J 5 bases, with 19 bases left between them. Germline CDR1 is SGHTA and CDR2 is FQGNSA. The CDR3 is made up of 17 amino acids. The CDR3 region is CTSSLLWRGPRNNEQFF. CDR3 in DNA: TGTACCAGCAGCTTACTTTGGCGGGGGCCGCGTAACAATGAGCAGTTCTTC.

V and J are TRBV6-6 and TRBJ2-2; perhaps TRBD2 as D (6 bases). Trimming shortened V by 2 bases and J by 2 bases, and 18 bases separated the two germline ends. This CDR3 is built from 18 residues. Germline loops: CDR1 MNHNY, CDR2 SVGAGI (reference sequence). CDR3 sequence reads: CASSYLGLRDSNTGELFF. CDR3 DNA sequence: TGTGCCAGCAGTTACCTCGGGCTTAGGGACTCCAACACCGGGGAGCTGTTTTTT.

Only a few counts were recorded for this clonotype. The V gene is TRBV3-1, the J gene TRBJ2-1; 9 bases are shared with TRBD2. This CDR3 is 14 amino acids long. The germline CDR1 and CDR2 sequences are LGHDT and YNNKEL (reference sequence). J gave up 7 bases and V 4 bases, and 5 bases lay outside the gene matches. The DNA for the CDR3 is TGTGCCAGCAGCCGACGGACTAGCGAAAATGAGCAGTTCTTC. Translating gives CASSRRTSENEQFF.

V usage is TRBV12-3 or TRBV12-4 and J usage is TRBJ2-5; tentative D call: TRBD1 (6 bases). The DNA matches TRBJ2-7 better at its end, which makes the J call doubtful. This CDR3 region has 16 residues. CDR3 sequence: CASNPPNAQGIGEQYF. The CDR3 DNA is TGTGCCAGCAACCCTCCGAACGCACAGGGAATCGGCGAGCAGTACTTC.

CDR3 coding DNA: TGTGCCAGCAGTTTTGTGCAATCCGCAGATACGCAGTATTTT. Its translation: CASSFVQSADTQYF. The chain couples TRBV28 to TRBJ2-3; the D is unclear. Trimming removed 3 bases at V and 4 bases at J, with 11 bases between. The CDR3 runs 14 residues. CDR1 is MDHEN and CDR2 is SYDVKM in the germline V gene.

V and J are TRBV9 and TRBJ2-3; tentative D call: TRBD2 (5 bases). The CDR3 length is 17 residues. With 3 bases removed from V and 3 bases from J, the gap between germline ends came to 20 bases. CDR1 and CDR2 (germline): SGDLS, YYNGEE. The CDR3 sequence: CASSARELEDVTDTQYF. CDR3 in DNA: TGTGCCAGCAGCGCCCGAGAACTAGAAGATGTTACAGATACGCAGTATTTT.

This clonotype was counted many times. The chain is built from TRBV12-3 or TRBV12-4 and TRBJ2-1, with D unclear. The CDR3 extends over 12 amino acids. With 1 base removed from V and 10 bases from J, the gap between germline ends came to 8 bases. The CDR3 loop reads CASSLEGEEQFF. The CDR3 DNA reads as TGTGCCAGCAGTTTAGAAGGAGAGGAGCAGTTCTTC.

This clonotype was counted only a few times. This rearrangement joins TRBV5-1 to TRBJ2-1; TRBD1 or TRBD2 may be the D gene (5 bases each). The germline CDR1 and CDR2 sequences are SGHRS and YFSETQ. Trimming stripped 4 bases from V and 4 bases from J, with 12 bases between. The CDR3 is 14 amino acids. In nucleotides, the CDR3 is TGCGCCAGCAGCCCGGGACGCCGGTACAATGAGCAGTTCTTC. Its translation is CASSPGRRYNEQFF.

The V and J genes are TRBV11-1 and TRBJ2-3, with 7 bases aligning to TRBD1. CDR1 and CDR2 (germline): SGHAT, FQDESV (reference sequence). There are 21 residues in the CDR3. The V gene end was trimmed by 11 bases and the J gene end by 3 bases; junction bases not matched to a gene: 32. The CDR3 DNA follows: TGTGCCGGCACAACGAGGGGGCTCTCGAGCGCACAAAATCGCCGTACAGATACGCAGTATTTT. It is translated as CAGTTRGLSSAQNRRTDTQYF.

This clonotype was recorded a few times. V and J are TRBV20-1 and TRBJ2-5; the match to TRBD1 covers 9 bases. Germline values: CDR1 DFQATT, CDR2 SNEGSKA (reference sequence). V shed 5 bases, J shed 5 bases, and the junction held 12 bases outside the gene matches. CDR3 length: 15 residues. The CDR3 sequence is CSAEGGQGMGETQYF. CDR3 nucleotide sequence: TGCAGTGCTGAGGGGGGACAGGGCATGGGGGAGACCCAGTACTTC.

This sequence joins TRBV7-9 and TRBJ2-5; unclear D gene. Germline V gene lookup returns CDR1 SEHNR and CDR2 FQNEAQ (reference sequence). V was shortened by 4 bases and J by 11 bases, with 29 bases between the two germline ends. This CDR3 spans 17 amino acids. The CDR3 spells CASSSPVKRANTYEQYF. In DNA, the CDR3 is TGTGCCAGCAGCTCCCCAGTGAAACGGGCTAATACCTACGAACAGTACTTC. Full variable domain (rest looked up from reference TRBV7-9 and TRBJ2-5): DTGVSQNPRHKITKRGQNVTFRCDPISEHNRLYWYRQTLGQGPEFLTYFQNEAQLEKSRLLSDRFSAERPKGSFSTLEIQRTEQGDSAMYLCASSSPVKRANTYEQYFGPGTRLLVL.

This clonotype was recorded once. CDR3 protein: CASSTTSGSSYNEQYF. The CDR3 DNA is TGTGCCAGCAGCACGACTAGCGGGAGCTCCTACAATGAGCAGTACTTC. The chain recombines TRBV7-2 with TRBJ2-1; the match to TRBD2 covers 12 bases. TRBJ2-7 explains the end of the DNA better; the J call may be wrong. CDR3 length: 16 residues. Germline CDR1 reads SGHTA; CDR2 reads FQGNSA.

A few counts support this clonotype. This chain joins TRBV24-1 and TRBJ2-5, with 9 bases matching TRBD1. Germline assignment: CDR1 KGHDR and CDR2 SFDVKD. This CDR3 spans 17 amino acids. V dropped 3 bases and J dropped 4; count of bases not matched to a gene: 11. CDR3 sequence: CATSDPAGTGSGETQYF. CDR3 bases: TGTGCCACCAGTGATCCGGCCGGGACAGGGAGTGGAGAGACCCAGTACTTC.

V and J are TRBV12-3 or TRBV12-4 and TRBJ2-7; D unclear. Trimming cost V 4 bases and J 3 bases, with 10 bases left between them. The CDR3 has 13 amino acids. CDR3 in amino acids: CASSSLRFYEQYF. CDR3 nucleotides: TGTGCCAGCAGTTCTCTTCGTTTCTACGAGCAGTACTTC.

Points on this clonotype: A much larger clonotype is one base distant, so this may be a read error. The J gene is TRBJ1-2, the V gene TRBV5-1, with 11 bases that match TRBD1. The CDR3 has 14 residues. Germline CDR1 SGHRS, CDR2 YFSETQ. The J segment lost 6 bases and the V segment lost 4 bases, leaving 5 bases of the junction unmatched. For the CDR3, the DNA is TGCGCCAGCAGCACGGGACAGGGGGGTCATGGCTACACCTTC. Translated, it gives CASSTGQGGHGYTF.

Concerning this clonotype itself: One end of the junction is discordant with germline, which a read error may explain. The chain uses TRBV20-1 and TRBJ2-3; D not resolved. The V gene's germline CDR1 is DFQATT and CDR2 SNEGSKA (reference sequence). The CDR3 is 15 residues long. DNA of the CDR3: TGCAGTGCTAGAGATCTTACGGTTCACACAGATGCGCAGTATTTT. Its protein is CSARDLTVHTDAQYF.

This clonotype was seen only a few times. The germline gene is not matched at one end of the junction; a read error may be the cause. This chain uses TRBV29-1 with TRBJ1-2, with a weak D call TRBD1 (5 bases). CDR3 size: 13 residues. Germline V gives CDR1 SQVTM, CDR2 ANQGSEA. The CDR3 DNA reads TGCAGCCTTGAGGCAGGGCCTAACTATGGCTACACCTTC. It encodes CSLEAGPNYGYTF.

This rearrangement joins TRBV5-5 to TRBJ2-7, with TRBD2 matching 7 bases. V trimming: 1 base; J trimming: 2 bases; junction bases outside the gene matches: 12. Germline-derived CDR1 and CDR2 are SGHKS and YYEKEE (reference sequence). The CDR3 spans 17 residues. CDR3 nucleotide sequence: TGTGCCAGCAGCTTGTCCCCCCCCCAGGGAGGGCCCTACGAGCAGTACTTC. Its protein is CASSLSPPQGGPYEQYF.

This clonotype was counted ten times or more. V is TRBV6-5 and J is TRBJ2-4; D is unresolved. Trimming shortened V by 7 bases and J by 2 bases, and 12 bases separated the two germline ends. This CDR3 has 14 residues. Looked up from germline, CDR1 is MNHEY and CDR2 is SVGAGI. The CDR3 sequence is CASKGRGPKNIQYF. CDR3 DNA: TGTGCCAGCAAAGGACGAGGTCCCAAAAACATTCAGTACTTC.

This chain connects TRBV7-9 to TRBJ2-7; D unclear. This CDR3 is 13 amino acids long. Trimming stripped 5 bases from V and 5 bases from J, with 13 bases between. Germline V gene lookup returns CDR1 SEHNR and CDR2 FQNEAQ (reference sequence). CDR3 protein: CASSRRVRNEQYF. CDR3 bases: TGTGCCAGCAGCCGACGGGTTAGGAACGAGCAGTACTTC.

This clonotype has at least ten counts. The chain uses TRBV6-5 and TRBJ1-2, with D unresolved. CDR3 length equals 12 residues. V gave up 7 bases and J gave up 0 bases, with 6 bases separating them. Germline-derived CDR1 and CDR2 are MNHEY and SVGAGI. As DNA, the CDR3 is TGTGCCAGCACCGACCCTAACTATGGCTACACCTTC. Encoded protein: CASTDPNYGYTF.

This clonotype turned up a few times. The chain links TRBV20-1 to TRBJ2-1; D remains ambiguous. Trimming removed 0 bases at V and 8 bases at J, with 11 bases between. This CDR3 is 13 amino acids long. Germline V gives CDR1 DFQATT, CDR2 SNEGSKA (reference sequence). The CDR3 is CSARDTLGDEQFF. Written as DNA, the CDR3 is TGCAGTGCTAGAGACACCCTCGGAGATGAGCAGTTCTTC.

Regarding this clonotype: At one end the junction does not follow the germline gene, possibly because of a read error. The J gene is TRBJ2-1, the V gene TRBV10-2; D perhaps matches TRBD2 (6 bases). CDR3 length equals 13 residues. Germline lookup yields CDR1 WSHSY and CDR2 SAAADI. Written as DNA, the CDR3 is TGCGCCAGCAGCCCAATCGCGGGGTGGGAGCAGTGCTTC. This codes for CASSPIAGWEQCF.